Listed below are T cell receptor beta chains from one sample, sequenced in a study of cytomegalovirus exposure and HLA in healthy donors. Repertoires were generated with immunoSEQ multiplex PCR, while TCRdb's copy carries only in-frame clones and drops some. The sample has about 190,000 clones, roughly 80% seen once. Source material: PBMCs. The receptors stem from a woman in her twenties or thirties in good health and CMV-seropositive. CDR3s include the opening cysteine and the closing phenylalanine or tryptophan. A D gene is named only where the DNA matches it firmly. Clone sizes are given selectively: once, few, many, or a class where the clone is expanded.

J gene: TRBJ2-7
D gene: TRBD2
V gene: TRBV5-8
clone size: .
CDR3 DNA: TGTGCCAGCAGCTTGCTGGGCGGGAGTCGCGAGCAGTACTTC
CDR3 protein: CASSLLGGSREQYF

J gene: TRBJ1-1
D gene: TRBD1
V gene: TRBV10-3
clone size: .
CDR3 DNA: TGTGCCTCCACAGGGGGCCTGAGTGCTTTCTTT
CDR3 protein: CASTGGLSAFF

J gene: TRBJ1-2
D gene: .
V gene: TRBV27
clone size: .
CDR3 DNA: TGTGCCAGCAGTTTAGGGGGCGGATCCTTCTATGGCTACACCTTC
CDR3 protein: CASSLGGGSFYGYTF

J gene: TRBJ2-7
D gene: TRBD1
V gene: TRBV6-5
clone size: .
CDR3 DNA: TGTGCCAGCAACAGGGGATACGAGCAGTACTTC
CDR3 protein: CASNRGYEQYF

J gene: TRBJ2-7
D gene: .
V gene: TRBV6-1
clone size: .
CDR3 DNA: TGTGCCAGCAGTGAACTCGACGGAGCCTCCTACGAGCAGTACTTC
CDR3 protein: CASSELDGASYEQYF

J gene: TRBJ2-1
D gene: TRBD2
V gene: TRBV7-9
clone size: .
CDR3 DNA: TGTGCCAGCAGCCCGGGCCCTAGCGGGTACAATGAGCAGTTCTTC
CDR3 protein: CASSPGPSGYNEQFF

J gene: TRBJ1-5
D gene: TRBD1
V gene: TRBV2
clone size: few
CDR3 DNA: TGTGCCAGCAGGGACCCGGGACAGGGTAATTATCAGCCCCAGCATTTT
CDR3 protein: CASRDPGQGNYQPQHF

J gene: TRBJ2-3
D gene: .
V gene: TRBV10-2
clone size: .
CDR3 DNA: TGCGCCAGCGGGGAAGCGGGCGCAGATACGCAGTATTTT
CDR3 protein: CASGEAGADTQYF

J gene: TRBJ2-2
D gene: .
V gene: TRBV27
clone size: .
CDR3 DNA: TGTGCCAGCAGTTCTCTATCCCGGACAGTCACCGGGGAGCTGTTTTTT
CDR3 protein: CASSSLSRTVTGELFF

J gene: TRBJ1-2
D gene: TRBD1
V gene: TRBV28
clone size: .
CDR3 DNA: TGTGCCAGCAGCACAGGGGGCGCGAACTATGGCTACACCTTC
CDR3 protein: CASSTGGANYGYTF

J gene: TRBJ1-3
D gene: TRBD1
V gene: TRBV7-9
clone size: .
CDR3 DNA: TGTGCCAGCAGCCGACAGGGATTGTCTGGAAACACCATATATTTT
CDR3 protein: CASSRQGLSGNTIYF

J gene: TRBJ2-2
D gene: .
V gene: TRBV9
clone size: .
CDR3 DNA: TGTGCCAGCAGCGGAGGACTTTGGGCAGAGTCCACCGGGGAGCTGTTTTTT
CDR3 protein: CASSGGLWAESTGELFF

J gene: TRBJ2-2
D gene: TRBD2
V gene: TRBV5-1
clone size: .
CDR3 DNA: TGCGCCAGCAGCTTAAGAGCCAGCGGGGATTACACCGGGGAGCTGTTTTTT
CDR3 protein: CASSLRASGDYTGELFF

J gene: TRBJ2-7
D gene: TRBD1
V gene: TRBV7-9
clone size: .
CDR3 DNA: TGTGCCAGCAGCTTAGGACAGGGTGTAGACGAGCAGTACTTC
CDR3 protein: CASSLGQGVDEQYF

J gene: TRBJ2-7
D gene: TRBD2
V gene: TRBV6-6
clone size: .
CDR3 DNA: TGTGCCAGCAGTTACCCTGACACTAGCGGGAGCTACGAGCAGTACTTC
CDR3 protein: CASSYPDTSGSYEQYF

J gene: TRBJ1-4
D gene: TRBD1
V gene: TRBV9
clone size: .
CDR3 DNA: TGTGCCAGCAGTCCTACCCAGGACAGGGAAAAACTGTTTTTT
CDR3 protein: CASSPTQDREKLFF

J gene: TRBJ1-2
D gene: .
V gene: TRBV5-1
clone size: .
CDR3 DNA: TGCGCCAGCAGCTTGGCCGGGGCAGGGGACCGGAGCTACACCTTC
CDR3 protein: CASSLAGAGDRSYTF

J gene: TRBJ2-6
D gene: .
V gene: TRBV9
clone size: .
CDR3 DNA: TGTGCCAGCAGCCCCTTTGCGGGTATCAGCTCTGGGGCCAACGTCCTGACTTTC
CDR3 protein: CASSPFAGISSGANVLTF

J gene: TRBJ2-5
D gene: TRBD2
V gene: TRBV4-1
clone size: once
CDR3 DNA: TGCGCCAGCAGCCAAACTGGCGGCGGGGGGTCACAAGAGACCCAGTACTTC
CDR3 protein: CASSQTGGGGSQETQYF

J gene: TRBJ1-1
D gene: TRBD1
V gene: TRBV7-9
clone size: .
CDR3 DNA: TGTGCCAGCAGCATAGGACAGGGCGCTGAAGCTTTCTTT
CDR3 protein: CASSIGQGAEAFF

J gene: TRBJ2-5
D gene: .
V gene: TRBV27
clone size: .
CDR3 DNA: TGTGCCAGCAGTTTGATAGGGGCGGGGGAGACCCAGTACTTC
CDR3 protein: CASSLIGAGETQYF

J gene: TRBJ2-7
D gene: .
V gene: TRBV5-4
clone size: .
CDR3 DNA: TGTGCCAGCAGCTTGGACCGAGGTGAGCAGTACTTC
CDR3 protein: CASSLDRGEQYF

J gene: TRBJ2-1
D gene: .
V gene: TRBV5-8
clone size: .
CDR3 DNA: TGTGCCAGCAGCTTGTTGATAGGGGACATGGATAATGAGCAGTTCTTC
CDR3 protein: CASSLLIGDMDNEQFF

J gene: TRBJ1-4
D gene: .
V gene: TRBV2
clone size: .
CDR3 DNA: TGTGCCAGCAGTGGTGGGAGGGCGGAAAAACTGTTTTTT
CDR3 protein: CASSGGRAEKLFF

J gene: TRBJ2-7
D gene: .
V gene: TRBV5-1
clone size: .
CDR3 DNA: TGCGCCAGCAGCTTGGACGGTACCTACGAGCAGTACTTC
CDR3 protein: CASSLDGTYEQYF

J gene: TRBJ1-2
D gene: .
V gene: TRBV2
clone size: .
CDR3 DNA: TGTGCCGGAGCTGTCAGGGGAAACTATGGCTACACCTTC
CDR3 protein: CAGAVRGNYGYTF

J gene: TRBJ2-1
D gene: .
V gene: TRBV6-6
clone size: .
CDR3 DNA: TGTGCCAGCAGTTACCGGGATGAGCAGTTCTTC
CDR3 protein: CASSYRDEQFF

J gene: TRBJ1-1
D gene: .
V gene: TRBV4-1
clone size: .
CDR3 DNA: TGCGCCAGCAGCCGATTAACAGTGAACACTGAAGCTTTCTTT
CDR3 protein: CASSRLTVNTEAFF

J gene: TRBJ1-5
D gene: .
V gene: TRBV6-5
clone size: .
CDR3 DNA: TGTGCCAGTCAACAGACAGCAGATAGCAATCAGCCCCAGCATTTT
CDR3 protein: CASQQTADSNQPQHF

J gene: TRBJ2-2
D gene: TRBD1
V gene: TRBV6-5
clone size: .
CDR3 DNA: TGTGCCGTCCACAGGGGCGGCACCGGGGAGCTGTTTTTT
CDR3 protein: CAVHRGGTGELFF

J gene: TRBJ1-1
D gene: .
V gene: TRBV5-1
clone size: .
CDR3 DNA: TGCGCCAGCAGCCCGGCCGTCGACAGCATAGCTTTCTTT
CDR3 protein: CASSPAVDSIAFF

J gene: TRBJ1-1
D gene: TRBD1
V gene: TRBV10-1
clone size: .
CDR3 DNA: TGCGCCAGCAGCGCTGGGACAGCTGAGGGACACACTGAAGCTTTCTTT
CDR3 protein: CASSAGTAEGHTEAFF

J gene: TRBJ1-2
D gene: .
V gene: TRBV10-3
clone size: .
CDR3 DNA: TGTGCCATAGGGAATCAGGGGCGGACCGGGGGCTACACCTTC
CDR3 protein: CAIGNQGRTGGYTF

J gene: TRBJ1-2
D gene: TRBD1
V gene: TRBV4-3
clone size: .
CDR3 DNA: TGCGCCAGCAGCCAAGAATCGACCTTTCTGGACAGGGAGTATGGCTACACCTTC
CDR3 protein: CASSQESTFLDREYGYTF

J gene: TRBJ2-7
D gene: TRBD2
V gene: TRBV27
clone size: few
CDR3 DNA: TGTGCCAGCAGTTTACCCGTAGCGGGCTCCTACGAGCAGTACTTC
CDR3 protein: CASSLPVAGSYEQYF

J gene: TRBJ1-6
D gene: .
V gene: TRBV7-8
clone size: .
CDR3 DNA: TGTGCCAGCAGCTTAGTGGACTCCTTGTTTGGCTCCTATAATTCACCCCTCCACTTT
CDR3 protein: CASSLVDSLFGSYNSPLHF

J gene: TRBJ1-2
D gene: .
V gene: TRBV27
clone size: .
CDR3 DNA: TGTGCCAGCAGTTTGGGCCCGGGTGCGGGCTATGGCTACACCTTC
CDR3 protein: CASSLGPGAGYGYTF

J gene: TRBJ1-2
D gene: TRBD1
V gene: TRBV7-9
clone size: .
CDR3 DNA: TGTGCCAGCTCCCGACAGGGAAAAGGTTATGGCTACACCTTC
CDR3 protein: CASSRQGKGYGYTF

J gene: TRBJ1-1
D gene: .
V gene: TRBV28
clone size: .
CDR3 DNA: TGTGCCAGCAGTTTATCCTATATAGCCACTGAAGCTTTCTTT
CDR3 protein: CASSLSYIATEAFF

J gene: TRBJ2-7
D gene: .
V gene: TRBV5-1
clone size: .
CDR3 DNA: TGCGCCAGCAGCTTGGGTGGACTTTCAAATTACGAGCAGTACTTC
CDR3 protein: CASSLGGLSNYEQYF

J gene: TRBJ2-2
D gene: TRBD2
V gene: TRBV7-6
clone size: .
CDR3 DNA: TGTGCCAGCAGCTTAGCCCCTAGCGGGGGGGCGGACGATCCCGGGGAGCTGTTTTTT
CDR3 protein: CASSLAPSGGADDPGELFF

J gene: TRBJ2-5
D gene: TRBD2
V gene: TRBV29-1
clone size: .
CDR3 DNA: TGCAGCGTCGCGGGACTAGCGGGGTCGGAGACCCAGTACTTC
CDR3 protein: CSVAGLAGSETQYF

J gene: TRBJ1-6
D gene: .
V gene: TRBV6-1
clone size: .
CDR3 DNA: TGTGCCAGCAGTGAAGCGCCACAGTCCAATTCACCCCTCCACTTT
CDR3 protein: CASSEAPQSNSPLHF

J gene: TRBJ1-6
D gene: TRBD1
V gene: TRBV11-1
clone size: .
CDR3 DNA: TGTGCCAGCAGCTCCCGGCCAGGGGGAAGTGGTTCACCCCTCCACTTT
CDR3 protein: CASSSRPGGSGSPLHF

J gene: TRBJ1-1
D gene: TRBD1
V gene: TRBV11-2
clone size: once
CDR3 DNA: TGTGCCAGCAGCCCCCAGGGGGCGCGAAGAACTGAAGCTTTCTTT
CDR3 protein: CASSPQGARRTEAFF

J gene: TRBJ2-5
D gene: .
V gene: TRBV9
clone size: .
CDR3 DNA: TGTGCCAGCAGCCCTACAGTGGCGGGAGAGACCCAGTACTTC
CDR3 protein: CASSPTVAGETQYF